This is a list of T cell receptor beta chains from one sample in a study of CD8 T cells in ankylosing spondylitis. TCRdb passed the 5' RACE reads through MiXCR, listing each CDR3 protein once. The data contain about 260,000 distinct CDR3 sequences, roughly 25% of them seen just once; the ten biggest clones take up over 0.55%. Specimen: blood, either unsorted or a sorted T cell fraction (not recorded which). The receptors were sampled from a male donor with ankylosing spondylitis or in good health (not recorded which). Each CDR3 is given with its conserved first and last residue. A D gene is named only where the DNA matches it firmly. Clone size appears in some rows only: once, few, many, or a class for an expanded clone.

D,V,J,size,CDR3,DNA
TRBD2,TRBV12-3/TRBV12-4,TRBJ2-1,few,CASSLREDKEQFF,TGTGCCAGCAGTTTACGGGAGGACAAAGAGCAGTTCTTC
-,TRBV20-1,TRBJ1-4,-,CSALREKLFF,TGCAGTGCTCTTCGTGAAAAACTGTTTTTT
-,TRBV20-1,TRBJ1-5,few,CSASLADLQHF,TGCAGTGCTAGTCTAGCAGATCTCCAGCATTTT
-,TRBV12-3/TRBV12-4,TRBJ1-6,many,CASSFSTGANSPLHF,TGTGCCAGCAGTTTCTCTACAGGAGCAAATTCACCCCTCCACTTT
TRBD2,TRBV20-1,TRBJ2-1,-,CSAARRGDNEQFF,TGCAGTGCTGCCAGGCGGGGGGACAATGAGCAGTTCTTC
-,TRBV4-2,TRBJ2-7,-,CASSQEPGTGGYEQYF,TGTGCCAGCAGCCAAGAGCCCGGGACTGGAGGCTACGAGCAGTACTTC
TRBD2,TRBV18,TRBJ2-1,many,CASSPLAASYNEQFF,TGTGCCAGCTCACCCCTAGCGGCCTCCTACAATGAGCAGTTCTTC
-,TRBV24-1,TRBJ2-3,-,CATSASPTDTQYF,TGTGCCACTTCTGCCAGCCCCACAGATACGCAGTATTTT
-,TRBV7-6,TRBJ2-7,many,CASSALNYEQYF,TGTGCCAGCAGCGCACTTAACTACGAGCAGTACTTC
-,TRBV27,TRBJ1-2,-,CASSLLGAGYGYTF,TGTGCCAGCAGTTTATTGGGGGCTGGCTATGGCTACACCTTC
-,TRBV20-1,TRBJ1-2,many,CSARDPPRDGYTF,TGCAGTGCTAGAGATCCCCCGAGGGATGGCTACACCTTC
-,TRBV11-2,TRBJ2-7,many,CASRPPGRGDYEQYF,TGTGCCAGCAGGCCCCCCGGCAGGGGCGACTACGAGCAGTACTTC
TRBD1,TRBV20-1,TRBJ2-7,many,CSAPSRQGSYEQYF,TGCAGTGCTCCCAGCAGACAGGGCTCCTACGAGCAGTACTTC
-,TRBV7-6,TRBJ1-5,-,CASSLATGQPQHF,TGTGCCAGCAGCTTAGCGACCGGACAGCCCCAGCATTTT
-,TRBV7-8,TRBJ2-4,few,CASSSAGRQNIQYF,TGTGCCAGCAGCTCGGCTGGAAGACAAAACATTCAGTACTTC
TRBD2,TRBV3-1,TRBJ2-2,many,CASSLGSGVYGGELFF,TGTGCCAGCAGCCTCGGTAGCGGGGTGTACGGCGGGGAGCTGTTTTTT
TRBD2,TRBV10-3,TRBJ2-1,few,CAISESARGGLGDNEQFF,TGTGCCATCAGTGAGTCGGCGCGGGGGGGGCTAGGGGACAATGAGCAGTTCTTC
TRBD1,TRBV5-6,TRBJ1-5,-,CASSPGTANQPQHF,TGTGCCAGCAGCCCGGGGACAGCCAATCAGCCCCAGCATTTT
TRBD1,TRBV25-1,TRBJ2-5,-,CASWGQGKAETQYF,TGTGCCAGCTGGGGACAGGGAAAAGCGGAGACCCAGTACTTC
-,TRBV6-1,TRBJ1-1,many,CASSPGPRRGEAFF,TGTGCCAGCAGCCCAGGACCAAGACGCGGTGAAGCTTTCTTT
TRBD2,TRBV5-1,TRBJ2-1,many,CASSLEAGGSHEQFF,TGCGCCAGCAGCTTGGAGGCGGGGGGGTCCCATGAGCAGTTCTTC
TRBD2,TRBV6-4,TRBJ2-3,-,CASSAIAGLTDTQYF,TGTGCCAGCAGTGCCATAGCGGGGTTGACAGATACGCAGTATTTT
TRBD1,TRBV20-1,TRBJ2-7,-,CSAHPPGQGGGQYF,TGCAGTGCTCATCCCCCGGGACAGGGAGGTGGGCAGTACTTC
-,TRBV10-3,TRBJ2-7,-,CAISVGGAQGSEQYF,TGTGCCATCAGTGTCGGAGGGGCCCAGGGTTCCGAGCAGTACTTC
-,TRBV3-1,TRBJ1-1,many,CASSHRHGNTEAFF,TGTGCCAGCAGCCACCGACATGGGAACACTGAAGCTTTCTTT
TRBD1,TRBV20-1,TRBJ1-5,many,CSAHRGHQPQHF,TGCAGTGCCCACAGGGGCCATCAGCCCCAGCATTTT
TRBD2,TRBV6-2/TRBV6-3,TRBJ2-7,many,CASSYAGGSSYEQYF,TGTGCCAGCAGTTACGCGGGGGGTTCCTCCTACGAGCAGTACTTC
-,TRBV29-1,TRBJ2-3,few,CSVDGGVGSTDTQYF,TGCAGCGTTGATGGAGGGGTGGGGTCCACAGATACGCAGTATTTT
-,TRBV28,TRBJ1-5,-,CASRGTFSNQPQHF,TGTGCCAGCAGAGGAACTTTCAGCAATCAGCCCCAGCATTTT
-,TRBV18,TRBJ2-5,few,CASSPNRAQETQYF,TGTGCCAGCTCACCGAACAGGGCCCAAGAGACCCAGTACTTC
TRBD2,TRBV18,TRBJ2-1,-,CASSPPGLAGGIYEQFF,TGTGCCAGCTCACCACCAGGACTAGCGGGGGGGATTTATGAGCAGTTCTTC
-,TRBV12-3/TRBV12-4,TRBJ1-5,few,CASSEGGPQPQHF,TGTGCCAGCAGCGAGGGGGGACCGCAGCCCCAGCATTTT
-,TRBV20-1,TRBJ2-5,many,CSATTGYQETQYF,TGCAGTGCCACTACCGGCTACCAAGAGACCCAGTACTTC
-,TRBV12-3/TRBV12-4,TRBJ2-5,-,CASKTSFAKTQYF,TGTGCCAGCAAAACTAGTTTCGCAAAGACCCAGTACTTC
-,TRBV12-1,TRBJ2-1,-,CASSFGLAGGDNEQFF,TGTGCCAGCAGCTTTGGACTAGCGGGGGGAGACAATGAGCAGTTCTTC
-,TRBV20-1,TRBJ2-2,-,CSARSDTNTGELFF,TGCAGTGCTAGATCTGATACGAACACCGGGGAGCTGTTTTTT
-,TRBV9,TRBJ2-5,-,CASSPTHWETQYF,TGTGCCAGCAGCCCAACCCATTGGGAGACCCAGTACTTC
-,TRBV27,TRBJ2-7,-,CASSFRWVLGYRGATYEQYF,TGTGCCAGCAGTTTCCGGTGGGTACTGGGGTACCGCGGGGCCACCTACGAGCAGTACTTC
-,TRBV18,TRBJ1-5,few,CASSPPSRQPQHF,TGTGCCAGCTCACCCCCCAGCAGGCAGCCCCAGCATTTT
TRBD2,TRBV29-1,TRBJ2-3,many,CSVRSGGGAPDTQYF,TGCAGCGTTCGTTCTGGCGGGGGGGCCCCCGATACGCAGTATTTT
-,TRBV12-3/TRBV12-4,TRBJ2-3,-,CAGSRDTDTQYF,TGTGCGGGAAGTCGAGACACAGATACGCAGTATTTT
-,TRBV5-6,TRBJ2-4,many,CASSSILRGGAKNIQYF,TGTGCCAGCAGCTCAATTTTGAGGGGGGGGGCCAAAAACATTCAGTACTTC
TRBD1,TRBV6-6,TRBJ2-5,once,CASSYPGQHQETQYF,TGTGCCAGCAGTTACCCGGGACAGCACCAAGAGACCCAGTACTTC
TRBD2,TRBV11-3,TRBJ2-3,many,CASSHSGGNTDTQYF,TGTGCCAGCAGCCATAGCGGGGGGAACACAGATACGCAGTATTTT
-,TRBV24-1,TRBJ2-7,-,CANSSFHRDYEQYF,TGTGCCAACTCGTCCTTTCACAGGGACTACGAGCAGTACTTC